What follows is one T cell receptor (beta chain) and its context. Some clones are missing from TCRdb's copy, which holds only in-frame ones; the method was immunoSEQ multiplex PCR. There are 160,000 or so clones in the sample; about 85% occur only once, and roughly 8.6% lies in the top ten. The entry originates in a study of blood T cell repertoires in COVID-19. In germline, CDR1 is SEHNR, CDR2 FQNEAQ (reference sequence). This CDR3 region has 13 residues. Trimming shortened V by 3 bases and J by 4 bases, and 10 bases separated the two germline ends. This clonotype originated in a woman aged 45-60 years who had recovered from COVID-19. Sequencing used PBMCs or T cells enriched from blood (not recorded which). The chain uses TRBV7-9 and TRBJ2-7, with a tentative D call TRBD1 (6 bases). CDR3 nucleotide sequence: TGTGCCAGCAGCTTCGGGACACCTTACGAGCAGTACTTC. Protein sequence: CASSFGTPYEQYF.